This T cell receptor (beta chain) was sequenced in a study of blood T cell repertoires in COVID-19. The overall study: Spain, Italy and the United States supplied samples that represented acute and convalescent COVID-19. T cells, B-cell-depleted T cells, or PBMCs provided the cDNA or gDNA that served as material.

As handled by the study authors: Amplification from reference gene primers served as the basis for estimated nucleated cell counts. Method: immunoSEQ multiplex PCR; TCRdb's copy keeps in-frame clones and lacks some. Clone size and the V and J calls come from that table; the DNA yielded D and trimming. The sample shows 150,000 or so clones, under 85% of them seen only once. The germline gives CDR1 SGHKS, CDR2 YYEKEE (reference sequence). This CDR3 spans 17 amino acids. Trimming took 0 bases from V and 2 from J, leaving 18 bases between them. The chain employs TRBV5-5 and TRBJ2-7, with D possibly TRBD1 on 5 matching bases. This receptor was taken from a man aged 55 to 70 with COVID-19, enrolled during active disease. The material sequenced was peripheral blood. The CDR3 DNA reads TGTGCCAGCAGCTTGGGTCCCATTAACCCAGGGACCTACGAGCAGTACTTC. It encodes CASSLGPINPGTYEQYF.